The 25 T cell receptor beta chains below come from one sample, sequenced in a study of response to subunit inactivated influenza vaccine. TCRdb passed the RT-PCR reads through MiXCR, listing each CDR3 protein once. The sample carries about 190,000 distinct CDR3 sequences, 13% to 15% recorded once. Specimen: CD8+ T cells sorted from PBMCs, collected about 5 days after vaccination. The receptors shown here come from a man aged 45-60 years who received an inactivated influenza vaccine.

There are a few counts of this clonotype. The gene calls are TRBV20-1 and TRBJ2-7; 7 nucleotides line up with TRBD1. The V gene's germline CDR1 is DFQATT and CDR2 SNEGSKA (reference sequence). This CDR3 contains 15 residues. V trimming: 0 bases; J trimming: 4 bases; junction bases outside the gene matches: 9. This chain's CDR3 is CSARDLYRGQYEQYF. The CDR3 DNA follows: TGCAGTGCTAGAGATCTTTATAGGGGGCAGTACGAGCAGTACTTC.

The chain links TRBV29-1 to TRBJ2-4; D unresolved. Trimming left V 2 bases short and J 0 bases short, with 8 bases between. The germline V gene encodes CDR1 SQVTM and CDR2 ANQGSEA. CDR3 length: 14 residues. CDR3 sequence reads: CSVETVLAKNIQYF. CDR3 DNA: TGCAGCGTTGAAACAGTTCTAGCCAAAAACATTCAGTACTTC.

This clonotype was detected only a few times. The CDR3 region has the DNA TGTGCCAGCAGTTTTTCTCGGACTAGCGAGGACGAGCAGTACTTC. Its translation is CASSFSRTSEDEQYF. The V and J genes are TRBV28 and TRBJ2-7, with 9 nucleotides matching TRBD2. Germline CDR1 reads MDHEN; CDR2 reads SYDVKM. V trimming: 3 bases; J trimming: 5 bases; junction bases outside the gene matches: 8. The CDR3 is 15 amino acids.

CDR3 loop: CASSYSKDRGWSGYTF. The CDR3 DNA follows: TGTGCCAGCAGTTACTCGAAAGACAGAGGGTGGAGTGGCTACACCTTC. The rearrangement uses TRBV6-5 and TRBJ1-2; tentatively, D is TRBD1 (5 bases). V was pared by 0 bases and J by 7 bases, with 18 bases between. There are 16 residues in the CDR3. Germline CDR1 and CDR2: MNHEY and SVGAGI.

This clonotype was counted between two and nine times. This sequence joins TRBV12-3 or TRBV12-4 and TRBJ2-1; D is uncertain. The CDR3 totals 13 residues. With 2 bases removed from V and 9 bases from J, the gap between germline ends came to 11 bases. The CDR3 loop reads CASSLIVRFEQFF. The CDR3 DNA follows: TGTGCCAGCAGTTTAATAGTGCGTTTTGAGCAGTTCTTC.

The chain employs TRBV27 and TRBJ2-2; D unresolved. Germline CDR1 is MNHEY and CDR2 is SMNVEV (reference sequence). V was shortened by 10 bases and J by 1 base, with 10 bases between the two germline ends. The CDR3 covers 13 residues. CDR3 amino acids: CATAALNTGELFF. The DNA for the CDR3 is TGTGCCACCGCGGCGCTGAACACCGGGGAGCTGTTTTTT.

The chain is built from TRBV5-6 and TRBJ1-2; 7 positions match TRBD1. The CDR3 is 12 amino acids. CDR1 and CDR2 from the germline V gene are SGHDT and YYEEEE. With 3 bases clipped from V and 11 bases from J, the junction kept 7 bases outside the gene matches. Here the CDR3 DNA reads TGTGCCAGCAGCTACGACAGGGTTAATTACACCTTC. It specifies CASSYDRVNYTF.

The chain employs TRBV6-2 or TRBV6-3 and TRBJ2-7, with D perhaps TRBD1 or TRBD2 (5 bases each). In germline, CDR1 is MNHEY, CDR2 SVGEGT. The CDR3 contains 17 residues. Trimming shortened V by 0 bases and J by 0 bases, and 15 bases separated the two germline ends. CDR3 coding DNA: TGTGCCAGCAGTTACTCCGCCGGGGCAGAAAACTCCTACGAGCAGTACTTC. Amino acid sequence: CASSYSAGAENSYEQYF.

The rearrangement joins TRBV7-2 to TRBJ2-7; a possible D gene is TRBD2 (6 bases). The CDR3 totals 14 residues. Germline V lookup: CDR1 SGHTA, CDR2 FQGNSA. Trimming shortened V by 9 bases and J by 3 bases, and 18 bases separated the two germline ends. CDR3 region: CASTLGGIGYEQYF. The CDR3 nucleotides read TGTGCCAGTACCCTGGGAGGTATTGGCTACGAGCAGTACTTC.

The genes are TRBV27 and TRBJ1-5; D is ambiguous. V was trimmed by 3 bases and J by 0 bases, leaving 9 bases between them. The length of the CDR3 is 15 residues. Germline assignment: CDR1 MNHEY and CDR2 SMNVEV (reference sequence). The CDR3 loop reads CASSLYLNSNQPQHF. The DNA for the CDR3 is TGTGCCAGCAGTTTGTACCTGAATAGCAATCAGCCCCAGCATTTT.

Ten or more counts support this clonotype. The CDR3 nucleotides are TGCAGCGTTGAAGGCCGGGACAGCAACTCCTACGAGCAGTACTTC. It yields the protein CSVEGRDSNSYEQYF. V usage is TRBV29-1 and J usage is TRBJ2-7; 7 bases map to TRBD1. The V gene's germline CDR1 is SQVTM and CDR2 ANQGSEA. The CDR3 sequence is 15 residues long. After removal of 1 base from V and 0 bases from J, the junction contained 6 bases not matched to a gene.

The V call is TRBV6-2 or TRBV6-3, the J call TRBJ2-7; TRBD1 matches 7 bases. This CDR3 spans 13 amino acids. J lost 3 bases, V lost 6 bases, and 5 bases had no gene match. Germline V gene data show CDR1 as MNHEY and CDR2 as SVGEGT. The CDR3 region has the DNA TGTGCCAGCAGGGGGGACAGCTACTACGAGCAGTACTTC. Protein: CASRGDSYYEQYF.

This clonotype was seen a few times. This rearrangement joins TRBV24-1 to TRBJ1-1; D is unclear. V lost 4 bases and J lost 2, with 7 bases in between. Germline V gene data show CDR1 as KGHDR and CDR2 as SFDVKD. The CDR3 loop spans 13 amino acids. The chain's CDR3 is CATSDPANTEAFF. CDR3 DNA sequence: TGTGCCACCAGTGACCCAGCTAACACTGAAGCTTTCTTT.

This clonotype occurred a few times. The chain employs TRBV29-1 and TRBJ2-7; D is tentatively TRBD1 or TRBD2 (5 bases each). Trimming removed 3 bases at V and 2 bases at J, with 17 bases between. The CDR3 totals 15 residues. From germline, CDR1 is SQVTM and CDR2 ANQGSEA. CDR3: CSVEYGDGATYEQYF. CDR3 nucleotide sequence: TGCAGCGTTGAGTACGGAGACGGGGCTACCTACGAGCAGTACTTC.

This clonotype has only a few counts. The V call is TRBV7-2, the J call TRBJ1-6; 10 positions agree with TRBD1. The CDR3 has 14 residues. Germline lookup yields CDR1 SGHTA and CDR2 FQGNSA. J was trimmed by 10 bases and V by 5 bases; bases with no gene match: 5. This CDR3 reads CASSEDRGRSPLHF. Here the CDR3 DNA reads TGTGCCAGCAGCGAAGACAGGGGGCGATCACCCCTCCACTTT.

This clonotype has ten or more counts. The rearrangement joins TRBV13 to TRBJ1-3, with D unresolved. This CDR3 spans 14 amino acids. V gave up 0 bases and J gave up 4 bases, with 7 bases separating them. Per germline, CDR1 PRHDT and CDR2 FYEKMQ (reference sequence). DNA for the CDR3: TGTGCCAGCAGCTTAGGGACATTCGGAAACACCATATATTTT. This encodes CASSLGTFGNTIYF.

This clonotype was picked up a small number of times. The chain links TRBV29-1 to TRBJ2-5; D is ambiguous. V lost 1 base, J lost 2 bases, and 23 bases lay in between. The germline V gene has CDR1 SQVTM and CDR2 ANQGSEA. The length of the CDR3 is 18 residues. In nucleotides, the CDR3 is TGCAGCGTTGAAGGGTCGCTGGGCAGCCCGTTGGGGCAAGAGACCCAGTACTTC. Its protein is CSVEGSLGSPLGQETQYF.

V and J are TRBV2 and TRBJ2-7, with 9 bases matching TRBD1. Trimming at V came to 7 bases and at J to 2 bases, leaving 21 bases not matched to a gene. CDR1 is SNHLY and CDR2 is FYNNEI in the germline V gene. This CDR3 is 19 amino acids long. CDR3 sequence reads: CASTYKEILGQGVPYEQYF. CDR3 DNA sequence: TGTGCCAGCACCTATAAAGAGATATTGGGACAGGGAGTCCCCTACGAGCAGTACTTC. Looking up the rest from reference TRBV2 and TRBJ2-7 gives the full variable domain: EPEVTQTPSHQVTQMGQEVILRCVPISNHLYFYWYRQILGQKVEFLVSFYNNEISEKSEIFDDQFSVERPDGSNFTLKIRSTKLEDSAMYFCASTYKEILGQGVPYEQYFGPGTRLTVT.

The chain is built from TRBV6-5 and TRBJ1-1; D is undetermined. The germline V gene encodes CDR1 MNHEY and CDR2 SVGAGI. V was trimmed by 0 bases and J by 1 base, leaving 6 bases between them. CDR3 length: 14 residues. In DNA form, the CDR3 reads TGTGCCAGCAGTTACTCGAGTAAGAACACTGAAGCTTTCTTT. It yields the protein CASSYSSKNTEAFF.

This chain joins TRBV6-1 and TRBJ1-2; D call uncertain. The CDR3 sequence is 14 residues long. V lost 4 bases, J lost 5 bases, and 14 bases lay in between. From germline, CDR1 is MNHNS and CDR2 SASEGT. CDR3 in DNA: TGTGCCAGCAGTGGAGCCAGTCCTGCATATGGCTACACCTTC. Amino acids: CASSGASPAYGYTF.

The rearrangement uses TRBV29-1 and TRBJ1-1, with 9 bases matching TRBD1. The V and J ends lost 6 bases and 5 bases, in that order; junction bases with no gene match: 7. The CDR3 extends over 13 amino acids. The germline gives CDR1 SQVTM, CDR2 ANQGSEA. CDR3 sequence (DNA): TGCAGCGTGCCAACAGGGGGCCGAACTGAAGCTTTCTTT. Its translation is CSVPTGGRTEAFF.

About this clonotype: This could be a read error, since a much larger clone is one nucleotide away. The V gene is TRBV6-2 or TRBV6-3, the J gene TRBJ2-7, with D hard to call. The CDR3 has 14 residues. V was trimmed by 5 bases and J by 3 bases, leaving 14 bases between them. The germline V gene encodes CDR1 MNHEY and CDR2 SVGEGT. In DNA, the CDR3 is TGTGCCAGCAGTCGCCGGCGATCCATCTACGAGCAGTACTTC. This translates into CASSRRRSIYEQYF.

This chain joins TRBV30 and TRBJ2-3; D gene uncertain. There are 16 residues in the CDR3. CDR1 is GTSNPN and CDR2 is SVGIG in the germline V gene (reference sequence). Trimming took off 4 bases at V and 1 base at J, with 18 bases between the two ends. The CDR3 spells CAWKTLVRSRTDTQYF. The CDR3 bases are TGTGCCTGGAAAACTTTGGTTCGGAGCCGCACAGATACGCAGTATTTT.

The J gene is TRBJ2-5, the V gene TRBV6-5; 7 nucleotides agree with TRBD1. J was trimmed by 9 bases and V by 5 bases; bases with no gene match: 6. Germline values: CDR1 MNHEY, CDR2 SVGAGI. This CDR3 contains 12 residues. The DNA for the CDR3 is TGTGCCAGCAGTCGGGACAGAGGTTCCCAGTACTTC. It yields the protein CASSRDRGSQYF.

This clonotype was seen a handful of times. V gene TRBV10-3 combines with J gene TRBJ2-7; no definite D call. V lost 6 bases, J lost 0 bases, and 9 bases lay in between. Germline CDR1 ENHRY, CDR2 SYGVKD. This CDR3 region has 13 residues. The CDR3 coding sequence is TGTGCCATCAGGGCCCTCAACTCCTACGAGCAGTACTTC. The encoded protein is CAIRALNSYEQYF.